This passage covers 9 T cell receptor beta chains from one sample sequenced in a study of blood T cell repertoires in COVID-19. Clones were read by immunoSEQ multiplex PCR, and TCRdb kept only the in-frame ones, dropping some. Of 200,000 to 250,000 clones in the sample, 70% to 90% are singletons; the top ten hold around 5.5%. Input material: peripheral blood. The receptor set was obtained from a man aged 50 or older with COVID-19, enrolled during active disease.

V usage is TRBV18 and J usage is TRBJ1-2, with 8 bases lining up with TRBD1. Germline lookup yields CDR1 KGHSH and CDR2 LQKENI. V gave up 2 bases and J gave up 9 bases; unmatched junction bases: 5. This CDR3 is 13 amino acids long. The CDR3 reads CASSPGQGVSYTF. CDR3 nucleotide sequence: TGTGCCAGCTCACCAGGACAGGGAGTGAGCTACACCTTC.

The chain carries TRBV28 and TRBJ2-7; weak D call: TRBD2 (6 bases). The germline gives CDR1 MDHEN, CDR2 SYDVKM. V was pared by 1 base and J by 0 bases, with 16 bases between. The CDR3 consists of 17 residues. CDR3 nucleotides: TGTGCCAGCAGTTTATCCTCAGCGGGCCTGAGCTCCTACGAGCAGTACTTC. It encodes CASSLSSAGLSSYEQYF. Together with reference TRBV28 and TRBJ2-7, the CDR3 gives the full variable domain: DVKVTQSSRYLVKRTGEKVFLECVQDMDHENMFWYRQDPGLGLRLIYFSYDVKMKEKGDIPEGYSVSREKKERFSLILESASTNQTSMYLCASSLSSAGLSSYEQYFGPGTRLTVT.

A word on this clone: Other nucleotide sequences from this sample produce the same CDR3. The rearrangement joins TRBV7-2 to TRBJ2-3; D not certain. The V gene's germline CDR1 is SGHTA and CDR2 FQGNSA. V lost 5 bases and J lost 5, with 8 bases in between. The CDR3 runs 12 residues. The CDR3 sequence is CASSLSRDTQYF. The CDR3 region has the DNA TGTGCCAGCAGCCTCTCGAGAGATACGCAGTATTTT. Full variable domain (rest looked up from reference TRBV7-2 and TRBJ2-3): GAGVSQSPSNKVTEKGKDVELRCDPISGHTALYWYRQSLGQGLEFLIYFQGNSAPDKSGLPSDRFSAERTGGSVSTLTIQRTQQEDSAVYLCASSLSRDTQYFGPGTRLTVL.

The chain is built from TRBV5-8 and TRBJ2-1; TRBD2 matches at 10 bases. This CDR3 has 18 amino acids. The germline CDR1 and CDR2 sequences are SGHTS and YDEGEE. Germline trimming cut 0 bases from V and 6 bases from J; bases unmatched to any gene: 12. The CDR3 bases are TGTGCCAGCAGCTTGGCATCGGTATCTAGCGGGGGCGTCAATGAGCAGTTCTTC. As protein: CASSLASVSSGGVNEQFF. Together with reference TRBV5-8 and TRBJ2-1, the CDR3 gives the full variable domain: EAGVTQSPTHLIKTRGQQATLRCSPISGHTSVYWYQQALGLGLQFLLWYDEGEERNRGNFPPRFSGRQFPNYSSELNVNALELEDSALYLCASSLASVSSGGVNEQFFGPGTRLTVL.

This clone has only a few counts. The genes are TRBV2 and TRBJ1-6; TRBD1 might be the D (6 bases). The CDR3 has 12 amino acids. Germline V gene data show CDR1 as SNHLY and CDR2 as FYNNEI. Trimming pared 7 bases from V and 7 bases from J, leaving 8 bases between. The CDR3 spells CASTQGNSPLHF. The CDR3 DNA follows: TGTGCCAGCACACAGGGAAATTCACCCCTCCACTTT.

This chain links TRBV7-6 with TRBJ2-1; 10 nucleotides line up with TRBD2. V shed 4 bases, J shed 4 bases, and the junction held 4 bases outside the gene matches. Germline loops: CDR1 SGHVS, CDR2 FNYEAQ. This CDR3 comprises 15 residues. CDR3 sequence: CASSYSGGRYNEQFF. CDR3 DNA sequence: TGTGCCAGCAGCTATAGCGGGGGGCGGTACAATGAGCAGTTCTTC.

This clone was seen only once. The chain links TRBV3-1 (or the pseudogene TRBV3-2) to TRBJ1-6, with 10 positions matching TRBD1. The germline V gene encodes CDR1 LGHDT and CDR2 YNNKEL (reference sequence). The CDR3 runs to 16 residues. The V and J ends lost 1 base and 10 bases, in that order; junction bases with no gene match: 7. The CDR3 DNA reads as TGTGCCAGCAGCCAAGCCGACAGGGGGCCCCAATCACCCCTCCACTTT. It encodes CASSQADRGPQSPLHF.

V gene TRBV12-3 or TRBV12-4 combines with J gene TRBJ1-2; maybe TRBD1 (5 bases). V lost 2 bases and J lost 5, with 9 bases in between. The length of the CDR3 is 13 residues. The CDR3 region is CASSLQGWYGYTF. DNA for the CDR3: TGTGCCAGCAGTTTACAGGGCTGGTATGGCTACACCTTC.

The genes are TRBV19 and TRBJ1-4, with D possibly being TRBD1 (5 bases). The CDR3 has 15 amino acids. V lost 7 bases to trimming and J lost 3 bases, with 15 bases between them. The V gene's germline CDR1 is LNHDA and CDR2 SQIVND (reference sequence). The CDR3 DNA reads TGTGCCAGTACCCGGGGGGGGAAGCCTAATGAAAAACTGTTTTTT. This encodes CASTRGGKPNEKLFF.